Following are 3 T cell receptor beta chains from one sample sequenced in a study of T cell responses to AZD1222 COVID-19 vaccine. Profiling relied on immunoSEQ multiplex PCR, and the TCRdb table lists in-frame clones only, not all of them. The repertoire holds about 66,000 clones, more than 75% seen once, with 15% to 20% in the top ten. Here the sequenced sample was peripheral blood, taken on day 0 of AZD1222 vaccination. The receptors were sampled from an adult in good health.

The chain recombines TRBV30 with TRBJ1-2, with TRBD1 matching over 7 bases. The CDR3 length is 13 residues. With V trimmed by 4 bases and J by 6 bases, 8 bases remained unmatched. Per the germline V gene, CDR1 is GTSNPN and CDR2 is SVGIG (reference sequence). The CDR3 DNA reads as TGTGCCTGGATTTCAAAGGGGGCTAATGGCTACACCTTC. Translation gives CAWISKGANGYTF.

V gene TRBV7-9 combines with J gene TRBJ1-1, with D tentatively TRBD1 (6 bases). V gave up 1 base and J gave up 0 bases, with 9 bases separating them. Germline V gene data show CDR1 as SEHNR and CDR2 as FQNEAQ (reference sequence). The CDR3 is 15 residues long. CDR3 DNA: TGTGCCAGCAGCTTAGGCAGGGGCATGAACACTGAAGCTTTCTTT. Translation: CASSLGRGMNTEAFF.

This sequence joins TRBV6-1 and TRBJ1-2; TRBD1 matches at 10 bases. Per germline, CDR1 MNHNS and CDR2 SASEGT. V gave up 10 bases and J gave up 4 bases; unmatched junction bases: 9. This CDR3 has 14 residues. CDR3 amino acids: CATFPTGGSYGYTF. Written as DNA, the CDR3 is TGTGCCACTTTCCCGACAGGGGGCAGCTATGGCTACACCTTC.